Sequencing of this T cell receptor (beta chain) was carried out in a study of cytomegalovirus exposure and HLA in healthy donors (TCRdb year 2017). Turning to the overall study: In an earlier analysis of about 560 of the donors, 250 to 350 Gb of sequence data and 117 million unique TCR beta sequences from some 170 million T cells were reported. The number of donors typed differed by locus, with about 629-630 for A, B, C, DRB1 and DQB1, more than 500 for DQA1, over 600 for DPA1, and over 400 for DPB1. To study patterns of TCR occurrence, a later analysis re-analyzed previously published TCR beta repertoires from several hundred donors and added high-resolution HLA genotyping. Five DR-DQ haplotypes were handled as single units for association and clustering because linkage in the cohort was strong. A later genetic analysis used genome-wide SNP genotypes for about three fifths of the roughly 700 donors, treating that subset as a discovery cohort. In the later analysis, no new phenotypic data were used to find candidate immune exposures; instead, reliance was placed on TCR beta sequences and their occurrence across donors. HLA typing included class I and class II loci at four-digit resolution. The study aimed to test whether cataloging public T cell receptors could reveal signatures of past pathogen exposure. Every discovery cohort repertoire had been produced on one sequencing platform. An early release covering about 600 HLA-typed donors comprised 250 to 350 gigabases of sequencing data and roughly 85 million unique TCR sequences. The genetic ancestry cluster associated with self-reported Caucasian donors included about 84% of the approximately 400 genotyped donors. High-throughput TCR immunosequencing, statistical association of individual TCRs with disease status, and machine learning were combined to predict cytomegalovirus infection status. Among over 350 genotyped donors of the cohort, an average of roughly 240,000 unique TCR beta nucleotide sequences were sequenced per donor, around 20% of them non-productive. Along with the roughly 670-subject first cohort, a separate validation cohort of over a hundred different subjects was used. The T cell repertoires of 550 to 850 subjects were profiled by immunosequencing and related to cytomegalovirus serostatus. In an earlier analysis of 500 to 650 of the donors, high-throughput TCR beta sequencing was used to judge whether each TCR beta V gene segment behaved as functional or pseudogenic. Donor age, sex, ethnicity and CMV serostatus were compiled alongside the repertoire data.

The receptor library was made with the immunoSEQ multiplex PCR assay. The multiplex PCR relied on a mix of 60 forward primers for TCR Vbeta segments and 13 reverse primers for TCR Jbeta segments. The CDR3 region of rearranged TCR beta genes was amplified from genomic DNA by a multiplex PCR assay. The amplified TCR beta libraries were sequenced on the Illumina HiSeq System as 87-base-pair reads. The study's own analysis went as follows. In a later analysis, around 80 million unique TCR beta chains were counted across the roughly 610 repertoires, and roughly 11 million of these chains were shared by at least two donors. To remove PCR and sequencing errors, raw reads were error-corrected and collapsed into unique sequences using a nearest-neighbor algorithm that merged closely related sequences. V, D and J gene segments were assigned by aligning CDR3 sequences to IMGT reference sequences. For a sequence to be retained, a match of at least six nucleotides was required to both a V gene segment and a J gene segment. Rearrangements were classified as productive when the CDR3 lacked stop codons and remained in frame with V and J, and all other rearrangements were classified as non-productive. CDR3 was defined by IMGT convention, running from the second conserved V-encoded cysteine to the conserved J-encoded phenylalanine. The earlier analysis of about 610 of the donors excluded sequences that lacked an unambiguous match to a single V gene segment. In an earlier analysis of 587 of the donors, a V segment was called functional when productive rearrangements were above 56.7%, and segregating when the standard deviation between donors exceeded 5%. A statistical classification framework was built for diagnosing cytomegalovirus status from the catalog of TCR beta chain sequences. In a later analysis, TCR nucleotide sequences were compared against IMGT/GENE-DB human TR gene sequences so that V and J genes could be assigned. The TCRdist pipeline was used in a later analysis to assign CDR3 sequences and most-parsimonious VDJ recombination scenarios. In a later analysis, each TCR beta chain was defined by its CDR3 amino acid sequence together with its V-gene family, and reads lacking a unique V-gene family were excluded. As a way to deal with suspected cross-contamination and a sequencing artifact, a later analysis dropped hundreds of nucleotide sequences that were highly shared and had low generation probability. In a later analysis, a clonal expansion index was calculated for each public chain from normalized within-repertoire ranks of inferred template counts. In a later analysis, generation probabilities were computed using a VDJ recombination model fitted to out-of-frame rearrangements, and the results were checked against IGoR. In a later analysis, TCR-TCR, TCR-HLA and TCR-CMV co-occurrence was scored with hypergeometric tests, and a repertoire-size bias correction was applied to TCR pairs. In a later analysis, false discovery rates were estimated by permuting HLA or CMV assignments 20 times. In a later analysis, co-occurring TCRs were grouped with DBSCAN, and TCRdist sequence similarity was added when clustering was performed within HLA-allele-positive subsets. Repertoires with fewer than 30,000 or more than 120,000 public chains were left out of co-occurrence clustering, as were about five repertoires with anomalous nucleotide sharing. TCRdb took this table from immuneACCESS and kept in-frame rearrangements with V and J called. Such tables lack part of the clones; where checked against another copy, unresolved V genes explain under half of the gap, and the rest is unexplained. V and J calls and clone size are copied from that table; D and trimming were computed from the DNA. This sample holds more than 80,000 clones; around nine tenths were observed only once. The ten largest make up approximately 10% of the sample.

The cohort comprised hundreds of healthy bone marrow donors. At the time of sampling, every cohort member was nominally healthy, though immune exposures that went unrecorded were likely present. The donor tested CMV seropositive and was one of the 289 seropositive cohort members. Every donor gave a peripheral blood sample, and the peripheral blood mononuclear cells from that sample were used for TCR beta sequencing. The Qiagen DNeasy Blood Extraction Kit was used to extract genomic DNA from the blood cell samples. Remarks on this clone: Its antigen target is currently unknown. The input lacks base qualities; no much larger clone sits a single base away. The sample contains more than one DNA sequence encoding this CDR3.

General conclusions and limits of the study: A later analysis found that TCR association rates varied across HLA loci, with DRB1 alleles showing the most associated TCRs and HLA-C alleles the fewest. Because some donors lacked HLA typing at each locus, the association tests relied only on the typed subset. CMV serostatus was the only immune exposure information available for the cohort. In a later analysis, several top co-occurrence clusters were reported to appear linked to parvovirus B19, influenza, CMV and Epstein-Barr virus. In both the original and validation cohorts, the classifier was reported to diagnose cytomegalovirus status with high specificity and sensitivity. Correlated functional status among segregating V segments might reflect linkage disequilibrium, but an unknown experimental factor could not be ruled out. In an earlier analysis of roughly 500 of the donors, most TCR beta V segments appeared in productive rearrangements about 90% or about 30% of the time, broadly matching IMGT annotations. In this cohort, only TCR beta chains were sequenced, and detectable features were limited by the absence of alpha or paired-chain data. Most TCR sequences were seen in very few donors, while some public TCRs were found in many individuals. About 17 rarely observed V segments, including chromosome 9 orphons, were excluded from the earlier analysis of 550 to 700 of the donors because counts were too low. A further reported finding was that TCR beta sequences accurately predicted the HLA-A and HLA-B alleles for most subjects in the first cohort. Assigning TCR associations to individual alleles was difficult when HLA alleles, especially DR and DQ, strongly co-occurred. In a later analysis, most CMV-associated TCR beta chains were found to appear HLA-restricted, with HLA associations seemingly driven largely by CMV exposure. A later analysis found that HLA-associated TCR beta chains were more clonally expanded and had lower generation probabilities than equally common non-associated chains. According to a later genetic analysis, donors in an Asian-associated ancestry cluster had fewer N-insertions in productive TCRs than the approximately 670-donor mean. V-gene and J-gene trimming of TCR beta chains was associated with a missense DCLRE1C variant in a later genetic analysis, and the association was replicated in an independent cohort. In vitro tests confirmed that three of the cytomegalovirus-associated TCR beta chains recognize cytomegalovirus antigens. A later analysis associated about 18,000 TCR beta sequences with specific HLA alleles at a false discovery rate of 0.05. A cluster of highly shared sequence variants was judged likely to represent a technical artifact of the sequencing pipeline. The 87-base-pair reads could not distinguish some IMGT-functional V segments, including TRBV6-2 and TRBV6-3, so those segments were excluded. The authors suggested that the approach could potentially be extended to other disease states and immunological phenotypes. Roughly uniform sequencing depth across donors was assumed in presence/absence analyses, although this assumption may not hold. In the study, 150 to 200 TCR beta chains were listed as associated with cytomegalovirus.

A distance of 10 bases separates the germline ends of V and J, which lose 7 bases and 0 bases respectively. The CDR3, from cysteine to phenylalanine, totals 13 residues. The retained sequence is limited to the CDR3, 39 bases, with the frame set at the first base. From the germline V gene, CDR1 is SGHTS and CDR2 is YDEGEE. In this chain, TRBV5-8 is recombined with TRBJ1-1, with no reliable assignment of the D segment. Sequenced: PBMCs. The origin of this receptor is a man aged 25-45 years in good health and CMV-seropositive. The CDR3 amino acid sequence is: CASGVTVNTEAFF. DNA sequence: TGTGCCAGCGGAGTAACGGTGAACACTGAAGCTTTCTTT.